This is a list of T cell receptor beta chains from one sample in a study of T cell responses to AZD1222 COVID-19 vaccine. Only in-frame clones appear in the TCRdb table, and some are missing; sequencing was by immunoSEQ multiplex PCR. This table holds around 140,000 clones, 89% found once. Sequencing used peripheral blood, obtained on day 0 of AZD1222 vaccination. Receptors were obtained from an adult in good health. The CDR3 runs from the conserved cysteine through the conserved F or W. Fields, in order: J gene, V gene, clone size, D gene, CDR3 DNA, CDR3 protein. D genes are given only for firm matches. Only part of the rows carry a size: once, few, many, or a class if the clone is expanded.

j_call: TRBJ1-1
v_call: TRBV5-6
clone_size: -
d_call: -
cdr3_nt: TGTGCCAGCAGCCCGGGACGGCGGGGAACTGAAGCTTTCTTT
cdr3_aa: CASSPGRRGTEAFF

j_call: TRBJ1-6
v_call: TRBV7-2
clone_size: -
d_call: TRBD1
cdr3_nt: TGTGCCAGCAGCTTAGGGGGACAGAAGAGTTCACCCCTCCACTTT
cdr3_aa: CASSLGGQKSSPLHF

j_call: TRBJ1-1
v_call: TRBV29-1
clone_size: -
d_call: -
cdr3_nt: TGCAGCGTTGAAGTGTTCACTCGTGAAGCTTTCTTT
cdr3_aa: CSVEVFTREAFF

j_call: TRBJ2-7
v_call: TRBV5-1
clone_size: -
d_call: -
cdr3_nt: TGCGCCAGCAGCGACCCCGGGGAAACCTACGAGCAGTACTTC
cdr3_aa: CASSDPGETYEQYF

j_call: TRBJ1-5
v_call: TRBV7-2
clone_size: -
d_call: -
cdr3_nt: TGTGCCAGCAGCTTAGTAGTTAGCGGCAATCAGCCCCAGCATTTT
cdr3_aa: CASSLVVSGNQPQHF

j_call: TRBJ2-2
v_call: TRBV2
clone_size: -
d_call: TRBD1
cdr3_nt: TGTGCCAGCAGGGGGGACAGGGGGCGCGATACCGGGGAGCTGTTTTTT
cdr3_aa: CASRGDRGRDTGELFF

j_call: TRBJ1-1
v_call: TRBV29-1
clone_size: -
d_call: -
cdr3_nt: TGCAGCGGCTTGTTACCGAACACTGAAGCTTTCTTT
cdr3_aa: CSGLLPNTEAFF

j_call: TRBJ1-6
v_call: TRBV7-9
clone_size: -
d_call: -
cdr3_nt: TGTGCCAGCAGCTTTTCCGAGTCTGGTTCACCCCTCCACTTT
cdr3_aa: CASSFSESGSPLHF

j_call: TRBJ1-1
v_call: TRBV4-2
clone_size: -
d_call: -
cdr3_nt: TGTGCCAGCAGCCAAGACGACAATAAGAACACTGAAGCTTTCTTT
cdr3_aa: CASSQDDNKNTEAFF

j_call: TRBJ2-5
v_call: TRBV10-3
clone_size: -
d_call: -
cdr3_nt: TGTGCCATCCGGGGCAGAGAGGATAATCAGTACTTC
cdr3_aa: CAIRGREDNQYF

j_call: TRBJ2-7
v_call: TRBV7-2
clone_size: -
d_call: TRBD1
cdr3_nt: TGTGCCAGCAGCCTAAGCCCCGGGACAGGGGTCGAGCAGTACTTC
cdr3_aa: CASSLSPGTGVEQYF

j_call: TRBJ1-1
v_call: TRBV10-1
clone_size: -
d_call: -
cdr3_nt: TGCGCCAGCAGTTCGTGTCAGGACATCGAGAACACTGAAGCTTTCTTT
cdr3_aa: CASSSCQDIENTEAFF

j_call: TRBJ2-4
v_call: TRBV19
clone_size: -
d_call: -
cdr3_nt: TGTGCCAGTAATTTCGGGCAGGGCATTCAGTACTTC
cdr3_aa: CASNFGQGIQYF

j_call: TRBJ1-2
v_call: TRBV5-6
clone_size: few
d_call: -
cdr3_nt: TGTGCCAGCAGCTTCGGGGATGGGGAGGTAAAGCGCTTC
cdr3_aa: CASSFGDGEVKRF

j_call: TRBJ2-3
v_call: TRBV7-2
clone_size: -
d_call: -
cdr3_nt: TGTGCCAGCAGCTTAGGGTTGGCAGATACGCAGTATTTT
cdr3_aa: CASSLGLADTQYF

j_call: TRBJ1-3
v_call: TRBV25-1
clone_size: -
d_call: -
cdr3_nt: TGTGCCAGCAGTGCGCGACGGGGGGGAAACACCATATATTTT
cdr3_aa: CASSARRGGNTIYF

j_call: TRBJ2-3
v_call: TRBV30
clone_size: -
d_call: TRBD2
cdr3_nt: TGTGCCTGGATCGGGGGGGCAGATACGCAGTATTTT
cdr3_aa: CAWIGGADTQYF

j_call: TRBJ2-3
v_call: TRBV20-1
clone_size: -
d_call: -
cdr3_nt: TGCAGTGTCGATAGCACAGATACGCAGTATTTT
cdr3_aa: CSVDSTDTQYF

j_call: TRBJ2-7
v_call: TRBV5-4
clone_size: -
d_call: TRBD1
cdr3_nt: TGTGCCAGCAGCCCAGGGGGCTCCTACGAGCAGTACTTC
cdr3_aa: CASSPGGSYEQYF

j_call: TRBJ1-1
v_call: TRBV5-1
clone_size: -
d_call: -
cdr3_nt: TGCGCCAGCAGCTTGCAACCCGGGCAGGGCACGCAACTGAACACTGAAGCTTTCTTT
cdr3_aa: CASSLQPGQGTQLNTEAFF

j_call: TRBJ1-5
v_call: TRBV6-2/TRBV6-3
clone_size: -
d_call: -
cdr3_nt: TGTGCCAGCAGTTACGAACGGACTGGTGGTCAGCCCCAGCATTTT
cdr3_aa: CASSYERTGGQPQHF

j_call: TRBJ1-1
v_call: TRBV4-1
clone_size: -
d_call: -
cdr3_nt: TGCGCCAGCAGCCCCCGGCTGAACACTGAAGCTTTCTTT
cdr3_aa: CASSPRLNTEAFF